This paragraph reports one TCR beta chain. This sample stems from a study of blood T cell repertoires in COVID-19. About the study: Material from acute and convalescent COVID-19 was sourced from the United States, Italy and Spain.

Trimming pared 5 bases from V and 6 bases from J, leaving 7 bases between. CDR1 is KGHDR, CDR2 SFDVKD, per germline. The length of the CDR3 is 12 residues. Sequencing was performed with immunoSEQ multiplex PCR; in TCRdb, only in-frame clones are kept and a portion is missing. This table holds about 220,000 clones, roughly nine tenths found once. The rearrangement uses TRBV24-1 and TRBJ1-5; D gene ambiguous. The sample consisted of PBMCs or T cells enriched from blood (not recorded which). The TCR was taken from a woman aged 25-40 years who had recovered from COVID-19. The CDR3 region has the DNA TGTGCCACCAGTGCCGAGGGTCAGCCCCAGCATTTT. Amino acid sequence: CATSAEGQPQHF.